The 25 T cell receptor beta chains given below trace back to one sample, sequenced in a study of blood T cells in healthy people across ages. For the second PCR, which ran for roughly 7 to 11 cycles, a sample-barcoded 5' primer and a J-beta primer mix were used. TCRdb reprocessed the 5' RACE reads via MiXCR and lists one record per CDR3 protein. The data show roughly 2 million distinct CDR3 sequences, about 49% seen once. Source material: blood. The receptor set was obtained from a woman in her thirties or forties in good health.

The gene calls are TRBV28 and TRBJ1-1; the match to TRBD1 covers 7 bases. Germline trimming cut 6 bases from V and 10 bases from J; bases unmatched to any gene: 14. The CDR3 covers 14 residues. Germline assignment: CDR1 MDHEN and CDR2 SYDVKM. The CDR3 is CASSLPRDSYRAFF. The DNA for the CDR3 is TGTGCCAGCAGCTTACCTAGGGACAGCTACCGAGCTTTCTTT. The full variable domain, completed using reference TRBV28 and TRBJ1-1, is DVKVTQSSRYLVKRTGEKVFLECVQDMDHENMFWYRQDPGLGLRLIYFSYDVKMKEKGDIPEGYSVSREKKERFSLILESASTNQTSMYLCASSLPRDSYRAFFGQGTRLTVV.

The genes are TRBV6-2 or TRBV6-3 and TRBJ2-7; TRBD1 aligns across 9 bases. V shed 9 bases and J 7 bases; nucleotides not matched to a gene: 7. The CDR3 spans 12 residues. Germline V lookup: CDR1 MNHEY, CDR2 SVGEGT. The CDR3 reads CASGQGTGEQYF. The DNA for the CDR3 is TGTGCCAGTGGACAGGGGACGGGTGAGCAGTACTTC.

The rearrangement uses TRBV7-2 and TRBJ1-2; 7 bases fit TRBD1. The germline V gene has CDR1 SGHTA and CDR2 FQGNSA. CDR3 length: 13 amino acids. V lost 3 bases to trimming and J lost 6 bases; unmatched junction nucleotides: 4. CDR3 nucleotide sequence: TGTGCCAGCAGCTTCATGCAGGGGGATGGCTACACCTTC. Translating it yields CASSFMQGDGYTF.

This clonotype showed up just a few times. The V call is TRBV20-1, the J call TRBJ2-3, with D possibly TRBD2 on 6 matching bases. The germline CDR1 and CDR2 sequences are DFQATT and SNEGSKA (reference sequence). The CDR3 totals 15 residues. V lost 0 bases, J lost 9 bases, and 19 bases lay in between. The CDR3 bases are TGCAGTGCTAGAGATCGCCAAGCGGGCGGAGCGACGCAGTATTTT. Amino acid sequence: CSARDRQAGGATQYF.

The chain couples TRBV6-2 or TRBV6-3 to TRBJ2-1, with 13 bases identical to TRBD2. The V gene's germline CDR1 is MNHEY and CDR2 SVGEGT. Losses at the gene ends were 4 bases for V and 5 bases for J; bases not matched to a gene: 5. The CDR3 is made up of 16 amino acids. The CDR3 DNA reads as TGTGCCAGCAGTTCATTCGGACTAGCGGGGGACAATGAGCAGTTCTTC. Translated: CASSSFGLAGDNEQFF.

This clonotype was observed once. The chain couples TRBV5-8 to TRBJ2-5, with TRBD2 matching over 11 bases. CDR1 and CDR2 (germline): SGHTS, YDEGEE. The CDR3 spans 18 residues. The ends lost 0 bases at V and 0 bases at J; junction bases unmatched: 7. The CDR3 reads CASSLGLLTSGDQETQYF. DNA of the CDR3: TGTGCCAGCAGCTTGGGGCTCTTGACTAGCGGGGACCAAGAGACCCAGTACTTC. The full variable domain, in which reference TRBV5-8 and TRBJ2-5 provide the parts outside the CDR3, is EAGVTQSPTHLIKTRGQQATLRCSPISGHTSVYWYQQALGLGLQFLLWYDEGEERNRGNFPPRFSGRQFPNYSSELNVNALELEDSALYLCASSLGLLTSGDQETQYFGPGTRLLVL.

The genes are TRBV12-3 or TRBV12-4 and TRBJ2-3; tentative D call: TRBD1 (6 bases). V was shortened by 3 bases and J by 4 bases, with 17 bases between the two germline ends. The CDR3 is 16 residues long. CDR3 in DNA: TGTGCCAGCAGTTTCGTTGGCAGGGGAGTAGCAGATACGCAGTATTTT. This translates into CASSFVGRGVADTQYF.

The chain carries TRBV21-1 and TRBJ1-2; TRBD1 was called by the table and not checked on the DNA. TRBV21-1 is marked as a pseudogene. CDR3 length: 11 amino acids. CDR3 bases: TGTGCCAGCCTTTCCTTCGGGGGACACACCTTC. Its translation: CASLSFGGHTF.

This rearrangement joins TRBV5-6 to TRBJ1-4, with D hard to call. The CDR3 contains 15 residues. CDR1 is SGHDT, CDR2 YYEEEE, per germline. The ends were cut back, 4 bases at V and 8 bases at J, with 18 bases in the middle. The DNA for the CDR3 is TGTGCCAGCAGCCCCTTTAAGACGGGATTCGAAAAACTGTTTTTT. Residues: CASSPFKTGFEKLFF. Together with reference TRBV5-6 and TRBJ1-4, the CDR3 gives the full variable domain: DAGVTQSPTHLIKTRGQQVTLRCSPKSGHDTVSWYQQALGQGPQFIFQYYEEEERQRGNFPDRFSGHQFPNYSSELNVNALLLGDSALYLCASSPFKTGFEKLFFGSGTQLSVL.

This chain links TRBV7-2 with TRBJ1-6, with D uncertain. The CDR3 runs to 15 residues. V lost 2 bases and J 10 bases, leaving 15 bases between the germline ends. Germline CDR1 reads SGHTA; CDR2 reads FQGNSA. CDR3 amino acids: CASSLRQPSESPLHF. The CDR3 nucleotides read TGTGCCAGCAGCTTAAGGCAGCCGTCAGAGTCACCCCTCCACTTT. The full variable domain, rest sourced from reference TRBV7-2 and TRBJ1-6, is GAGVSQSPSNKVTEKGKDVELRCDPISGHTALYWYRQSLGQGLEFLIYFQGNSAPDKSGLPSDRFSAERTGGSVSTLTIQRTQQEDSAVYLCASSLRQPSESPLHFGNGTRLTVT.

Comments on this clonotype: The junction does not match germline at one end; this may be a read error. For the CDR3, the DNA is TGCGCCAGCAACCAAGGGGAGGGATCGAACTGCGAGCAGTACTTC. As protein: CASNQGEGSNCEQYF. The chain has TRBV4-1 and TRBJ2-4; TRBD2 aligns across 7 bases. The DNA end is more similar to TRBJ2-7, so the J call may be wrong. The CDR3 spans 15 residues. Germline values: CDR1 MGHRA, CDR2 YSYEKL.

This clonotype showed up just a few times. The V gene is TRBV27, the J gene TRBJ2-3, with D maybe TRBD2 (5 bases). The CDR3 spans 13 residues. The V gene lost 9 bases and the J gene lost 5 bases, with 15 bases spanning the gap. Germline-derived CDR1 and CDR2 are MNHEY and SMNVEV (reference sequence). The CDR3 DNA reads TGTGCCAGTCGGCCTAGCCCTATAGATACGCAGTATTTT. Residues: CASRPSPIDTQYF.

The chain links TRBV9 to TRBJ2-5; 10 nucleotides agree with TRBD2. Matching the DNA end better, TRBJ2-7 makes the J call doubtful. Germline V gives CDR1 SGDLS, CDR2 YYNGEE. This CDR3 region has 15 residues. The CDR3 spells CASSVLAGDFYEQYF. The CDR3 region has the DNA TGTGCCAGCAGCGTTCTAGCGGGGGACTTCTACGAGCAGTACTTC.

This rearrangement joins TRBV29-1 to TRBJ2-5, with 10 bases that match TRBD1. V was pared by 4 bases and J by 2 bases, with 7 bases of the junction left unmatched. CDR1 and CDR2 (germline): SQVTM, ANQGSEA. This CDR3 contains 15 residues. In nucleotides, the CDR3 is TGCAGCGTTGCCCCGGACAGGGGGGCACAAGAGACCCAGTACTTC. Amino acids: CSVAPDRGAQETQYF.

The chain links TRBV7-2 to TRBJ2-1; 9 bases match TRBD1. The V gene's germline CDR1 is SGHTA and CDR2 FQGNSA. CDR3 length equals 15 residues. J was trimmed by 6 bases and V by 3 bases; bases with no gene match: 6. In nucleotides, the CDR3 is TGTGCCAGCAGCTTCGCCGGGACAGGGTTCAATGAGCAGTTCTTC. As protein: CASSFAGTGFNEQFF. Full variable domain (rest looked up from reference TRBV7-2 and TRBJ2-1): GAGVSQSPSNKVTEKGKDVELRCDPISGHTALYWYRQSLGQGLEFLIYFQGNSAPDKSGLPSDRFSAERTGGSVSTLTIQRTQQEDSAVYLCASSFAGTGFNEQFFGPGTRLTVL.

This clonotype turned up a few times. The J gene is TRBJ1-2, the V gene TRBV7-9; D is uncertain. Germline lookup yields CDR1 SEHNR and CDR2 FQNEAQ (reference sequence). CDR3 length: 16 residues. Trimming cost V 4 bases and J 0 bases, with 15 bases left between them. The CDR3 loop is CASSSRRADSNYGYTF. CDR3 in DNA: TGTGCCAGCAGCTCGCGACGGGCGGACTCTAACTATGGCTACACCTTC.

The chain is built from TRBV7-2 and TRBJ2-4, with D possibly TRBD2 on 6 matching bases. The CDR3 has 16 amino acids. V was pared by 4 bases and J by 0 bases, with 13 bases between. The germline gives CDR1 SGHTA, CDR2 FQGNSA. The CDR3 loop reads CASSSTGVLAKNIQYF. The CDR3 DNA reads TGTGCCAGCAGCTCAACGGGGGTCCTAGCCAAAAACATTCAGTACTTC.

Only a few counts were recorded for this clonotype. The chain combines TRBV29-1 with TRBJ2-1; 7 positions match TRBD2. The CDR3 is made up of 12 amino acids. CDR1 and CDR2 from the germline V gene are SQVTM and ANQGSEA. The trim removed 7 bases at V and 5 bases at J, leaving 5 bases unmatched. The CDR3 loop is CSGLAANNEQFF. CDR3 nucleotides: TGCAGCGGTCTAGCGGCCAACAATGAGCAGTTCTTC.

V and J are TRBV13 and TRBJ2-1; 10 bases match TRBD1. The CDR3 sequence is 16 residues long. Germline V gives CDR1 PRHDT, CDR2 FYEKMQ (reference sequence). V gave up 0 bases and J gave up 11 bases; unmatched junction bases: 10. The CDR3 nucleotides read TGTGCCAGCAGCTTAGGCCGTGGGACAGGGGAGCTCAAGCAGTTCTTC. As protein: CASSLGRGTGELKQFF.

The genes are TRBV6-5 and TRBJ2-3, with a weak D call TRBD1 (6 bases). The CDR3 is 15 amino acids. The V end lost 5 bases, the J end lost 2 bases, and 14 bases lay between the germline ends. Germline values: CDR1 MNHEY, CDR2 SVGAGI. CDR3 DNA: TGTGCCAGCAGTACCCCAAGGGGGAACACAGATACGCAGTATTTT. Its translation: CASSTPRGNTDTQYF.

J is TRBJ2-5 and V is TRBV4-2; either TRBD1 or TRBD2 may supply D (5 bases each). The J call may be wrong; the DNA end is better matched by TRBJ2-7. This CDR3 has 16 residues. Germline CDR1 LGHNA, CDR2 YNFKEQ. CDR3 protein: CASSQDGTPILYEQYF. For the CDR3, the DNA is TGTGCCAGCAGCCAAGACGGGACCCCTATCCTCTACGAGCAGTACTTC.

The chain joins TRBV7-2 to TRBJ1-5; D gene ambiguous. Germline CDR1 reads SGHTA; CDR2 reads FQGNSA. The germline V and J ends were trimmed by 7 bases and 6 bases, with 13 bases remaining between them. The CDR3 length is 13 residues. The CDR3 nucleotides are TGTGCCAGCACCCAAAGCCTGGGTCAGCCCCAGCATTTT. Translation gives CASTQSLGQPQHF. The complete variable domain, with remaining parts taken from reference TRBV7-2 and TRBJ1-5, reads GAGVSQSPSNKVTEKGKDVELRCDPISGHTALYWYRQSLGQGLEFLIYFQGNSAPDKSGLPSDRFSAERTGGSVSTLTIQRTQQEDSAVYLCASTQSLGQPQHFGDGTRLSIL.

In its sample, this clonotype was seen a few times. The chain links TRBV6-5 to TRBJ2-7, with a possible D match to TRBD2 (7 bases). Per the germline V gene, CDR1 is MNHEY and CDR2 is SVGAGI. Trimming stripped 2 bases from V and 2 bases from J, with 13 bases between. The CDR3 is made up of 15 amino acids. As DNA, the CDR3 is TGTGCCAGCAGTTACGGGGCGGGGGCCACCTACGAGCAGTACTTC. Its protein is CASSYGAGATYEQYF.

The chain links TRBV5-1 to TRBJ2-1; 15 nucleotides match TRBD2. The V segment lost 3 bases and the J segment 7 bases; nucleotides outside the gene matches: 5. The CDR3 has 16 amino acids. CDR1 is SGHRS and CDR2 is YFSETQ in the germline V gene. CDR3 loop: CASSSNGLAGGNEQFF. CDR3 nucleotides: TGCGCCAGCAGCTCGAACGGACTAGCGGGGGGGAATGAGCAGTTCTTC.

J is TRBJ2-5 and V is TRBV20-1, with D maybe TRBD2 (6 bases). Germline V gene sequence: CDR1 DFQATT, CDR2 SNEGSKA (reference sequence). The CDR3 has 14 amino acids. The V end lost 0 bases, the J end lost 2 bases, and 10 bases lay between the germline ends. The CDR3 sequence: CSARDLAYQETQYF. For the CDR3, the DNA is TGCAGTGCTAGAGATCTAGCGTATCAAGAGACCCAGTACTTC.